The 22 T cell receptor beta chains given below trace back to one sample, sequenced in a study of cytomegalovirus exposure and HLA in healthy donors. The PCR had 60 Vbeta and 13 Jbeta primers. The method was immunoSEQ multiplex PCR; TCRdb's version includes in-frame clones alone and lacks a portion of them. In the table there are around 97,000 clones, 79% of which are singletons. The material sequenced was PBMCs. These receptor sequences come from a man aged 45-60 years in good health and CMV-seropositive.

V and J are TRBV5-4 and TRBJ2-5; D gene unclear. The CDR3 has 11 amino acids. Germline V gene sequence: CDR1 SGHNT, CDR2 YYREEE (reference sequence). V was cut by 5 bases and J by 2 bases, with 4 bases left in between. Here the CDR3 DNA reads TGTGCCAGCAGTACACAAGAGACCCAGTACTTC. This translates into CASSTQETQYF.

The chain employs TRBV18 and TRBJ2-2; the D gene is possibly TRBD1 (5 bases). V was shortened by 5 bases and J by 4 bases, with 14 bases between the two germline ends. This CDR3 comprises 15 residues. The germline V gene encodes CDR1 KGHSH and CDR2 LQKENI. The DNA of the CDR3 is TGTGCCAGCTCAGAATCACAGGATCTCACCGGGGAGCTGTTTTTT. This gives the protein CASSESQDLTGELFF.

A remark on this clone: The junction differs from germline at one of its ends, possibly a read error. The CDR3 is CSSSPQGRASNTEAFF. In DNA, the CDR3 is TGTTCCAGCAGCCCCCAAGGGAGGGCATCGAACACTGAAGCTTTCTTT. The chain links TRBV7-9 to TRBJ1-1; D unclear. Germline V gene sequence: CDR1 SEHNR, CDR2 FQNEAQ (reference sequence). This CDR3 has 16 residues.

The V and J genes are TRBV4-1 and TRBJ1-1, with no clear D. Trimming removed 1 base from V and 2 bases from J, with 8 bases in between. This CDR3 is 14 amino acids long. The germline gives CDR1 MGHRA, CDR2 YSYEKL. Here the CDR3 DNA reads TGCGCCAGCAGCCAAGGACGGGTAAACACTGAAGCTTTCTTT. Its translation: CASSQGRVNTEAFF.

DNA of the CDR3: TGTGCCAGCAGCTTAGTAACGGGACTAGCGGGAGATAACCACGAGCAGTACTTC. Encoded protein: CASSLVTGLAGDNHEQYF. V is TRBV7-2 and J is TRBJ2-7; TRBD2 matches at 14 bases. Germline V CDR1 and CDR2: SGHTA, FQGNSA. J was trimmed by 5 bases and V by 1 base; bases with no gene match: 10. The CDR3 is 18 amino acids.

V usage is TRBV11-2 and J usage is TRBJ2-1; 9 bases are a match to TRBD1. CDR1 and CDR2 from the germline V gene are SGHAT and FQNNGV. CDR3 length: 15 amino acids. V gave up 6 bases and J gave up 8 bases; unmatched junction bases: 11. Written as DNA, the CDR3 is TGTGCCAGCAGTTCCGGGACAGGGCAAACGGATGAGCAGTTCTTC. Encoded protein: CASSSGTGQTDEQFF.

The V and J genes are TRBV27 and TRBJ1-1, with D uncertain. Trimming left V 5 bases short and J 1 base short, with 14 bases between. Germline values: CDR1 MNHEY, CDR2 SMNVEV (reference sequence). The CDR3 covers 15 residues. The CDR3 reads CASSGYSGQNTEAFF. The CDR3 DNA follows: TGTGCCAGCAGTGGCTACTCGGGTCAGAACACTGAAGCTTTCTTT.

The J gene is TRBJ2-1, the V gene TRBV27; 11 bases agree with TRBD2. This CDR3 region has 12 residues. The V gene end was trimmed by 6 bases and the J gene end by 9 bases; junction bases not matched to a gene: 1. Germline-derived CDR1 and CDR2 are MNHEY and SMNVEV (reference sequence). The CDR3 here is CASSLAGGEQFF. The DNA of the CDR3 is TGTGCCAGCAGCCTAGCGGGAGGTGAGCAGTTCTTC.

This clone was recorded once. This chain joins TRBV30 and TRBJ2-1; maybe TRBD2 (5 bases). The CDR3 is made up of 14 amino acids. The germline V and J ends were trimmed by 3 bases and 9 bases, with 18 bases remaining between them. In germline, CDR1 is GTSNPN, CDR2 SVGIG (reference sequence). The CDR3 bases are TGTGCCTGGAGCCTCGTACTAGGTAAGGGTGAGCAGTTCTTC. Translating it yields CAWSLVLGKGEQFF.

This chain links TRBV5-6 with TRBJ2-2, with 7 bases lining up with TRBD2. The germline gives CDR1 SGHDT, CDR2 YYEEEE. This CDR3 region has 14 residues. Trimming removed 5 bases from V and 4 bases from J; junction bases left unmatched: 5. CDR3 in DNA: TGTGCCAGCAGAAGGGAGGGATCCACCGGGGAGCTGTTTTTT. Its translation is CASRREGSTGELFF.

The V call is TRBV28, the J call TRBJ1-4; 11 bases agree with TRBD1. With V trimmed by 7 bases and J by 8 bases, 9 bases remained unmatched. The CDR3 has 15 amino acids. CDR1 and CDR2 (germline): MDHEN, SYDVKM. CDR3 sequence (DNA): TGTGCCAGCACCTCCGCGGGGACAGGGGGGGAAAAACTGTTTTTT. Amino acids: CASTSAGTGGEKLFF.

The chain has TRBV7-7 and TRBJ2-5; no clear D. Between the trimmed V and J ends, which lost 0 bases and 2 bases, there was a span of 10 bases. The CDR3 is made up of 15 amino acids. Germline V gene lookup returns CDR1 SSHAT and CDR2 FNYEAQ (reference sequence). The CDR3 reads CASSLAWAEQETQYF. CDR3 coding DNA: TGTGCCAGCAGCTTAGCGTGGGCAGAACAAGAGACCCAGTACTTC.

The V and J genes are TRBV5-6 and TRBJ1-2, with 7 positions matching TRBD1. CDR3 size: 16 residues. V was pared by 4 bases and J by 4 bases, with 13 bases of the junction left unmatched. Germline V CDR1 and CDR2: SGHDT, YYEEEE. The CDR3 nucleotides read TGTGCCAGCAGCCAATACACGACAGGGTTCGGCTATGGCTACACCTTC. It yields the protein CASSQYTTGFGYGYTF.

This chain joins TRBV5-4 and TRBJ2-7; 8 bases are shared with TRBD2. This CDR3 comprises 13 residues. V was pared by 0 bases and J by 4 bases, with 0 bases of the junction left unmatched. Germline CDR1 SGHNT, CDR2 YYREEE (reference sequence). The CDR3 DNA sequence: TGTGCCAGCAGCTTGGAGCGGGAGTACGAGCAGTACTTC. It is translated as CASSLEREYEQYF.

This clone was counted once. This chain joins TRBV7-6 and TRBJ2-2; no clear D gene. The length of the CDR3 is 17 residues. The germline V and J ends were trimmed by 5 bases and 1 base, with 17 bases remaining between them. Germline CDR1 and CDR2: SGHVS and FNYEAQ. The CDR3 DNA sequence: TGTGCCAGCAGCCCCGACTTCTCACATCAGAACACCGGGGAGCTGTTTTTT. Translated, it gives CASSPDFSHQNTGELFF.

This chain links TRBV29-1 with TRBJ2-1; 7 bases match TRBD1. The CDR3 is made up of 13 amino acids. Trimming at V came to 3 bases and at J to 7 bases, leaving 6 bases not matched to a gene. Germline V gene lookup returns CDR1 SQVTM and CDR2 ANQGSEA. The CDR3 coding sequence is TGCAGCGTTGATAAGGGGGCGGGTAATGAGCAGTTCTTC. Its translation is CSVDKGAGNEQFF.

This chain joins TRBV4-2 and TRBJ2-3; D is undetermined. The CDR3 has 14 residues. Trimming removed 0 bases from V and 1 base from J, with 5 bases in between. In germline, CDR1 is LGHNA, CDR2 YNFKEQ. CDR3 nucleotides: TGTGCCAGCAGCCAAGAATCGGGCACAGATACGCAGTATTTT. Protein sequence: CASSQESGTDTQYF.

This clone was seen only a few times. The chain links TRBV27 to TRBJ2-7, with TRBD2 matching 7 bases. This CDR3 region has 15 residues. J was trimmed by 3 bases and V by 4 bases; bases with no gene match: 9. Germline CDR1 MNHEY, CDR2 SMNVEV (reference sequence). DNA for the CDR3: TGTGCCAGCAGTTCCTCTAGACTAGCCTTCTACGAGCAGTACTTC. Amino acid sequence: CASSSSRLAFYEQYF.

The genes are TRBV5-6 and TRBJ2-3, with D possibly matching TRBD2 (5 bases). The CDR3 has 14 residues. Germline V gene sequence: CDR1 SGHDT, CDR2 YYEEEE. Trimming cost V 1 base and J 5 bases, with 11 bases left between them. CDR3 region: CASSLSGTRDTQYF. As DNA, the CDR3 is TGTGCCAGCAGCTTGAGCGGAACGAGAGATACGCAGTATTTT. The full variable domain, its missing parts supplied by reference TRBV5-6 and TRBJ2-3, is DAGVTQSPTHLIKTRGQQVTLRCSPKSGHDTVSWYQQALGQGPQFIFQYYEEEERQRGNFPDRFSGHQFPNYSSELNVNALLLGDSALYLCASSLSGTRDTQYFGPGTRLTVL.

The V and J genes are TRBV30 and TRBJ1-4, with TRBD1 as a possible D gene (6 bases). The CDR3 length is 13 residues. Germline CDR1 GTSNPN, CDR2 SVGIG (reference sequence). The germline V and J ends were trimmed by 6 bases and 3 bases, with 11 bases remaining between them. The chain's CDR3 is CACIQGSNEKLFF. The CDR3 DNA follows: TGTGCCTGTATACAGGGATCTAATGAAAAACTGTTTTTT.

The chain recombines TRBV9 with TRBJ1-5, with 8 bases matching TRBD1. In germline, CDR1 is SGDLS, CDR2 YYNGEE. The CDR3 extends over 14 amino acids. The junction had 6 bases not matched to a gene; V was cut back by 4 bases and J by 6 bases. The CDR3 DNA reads TGTGCCAGCAGCTTACAGGGGGTTGGTCAGCCCCAGCATTTT. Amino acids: CASSLQGVGQPQHF.

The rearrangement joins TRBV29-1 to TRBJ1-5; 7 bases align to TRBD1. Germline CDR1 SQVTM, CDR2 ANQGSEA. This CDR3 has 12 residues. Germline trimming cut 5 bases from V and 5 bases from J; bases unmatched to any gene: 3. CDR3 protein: CSVRDSDQPQHF. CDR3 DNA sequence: TGCAGCGTTCGGGACAGCGATCAGCCCCAGCATTTT. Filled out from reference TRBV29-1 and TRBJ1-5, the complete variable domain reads SAVISQKPSRDICQRGTSLTIQCQVDSQVTMMFWYRQQPGQSLTLIATANQGSEATYESGFVIDKFPISRPNLTFSTLTVSNMSPEDSSIYLCSVRDSDQPQHFGDGTRLSIL.